These T cell receptor beta chains were read from a single sample in a study of regulatory T cells in long-lasting Graves disease. MiXCR, applied by TCRdb to the multiplex PCR reads, yields one record per CDR3 protein. The sample gives 250,000 to 400,000 distinct CDR3 sequences, 15% to 20% of which show up once; 38% is in the top ten. The sequencing used peripheral blood mononuclear cells (PBMCs), collected at new diagnosis, from a patient treated with antithyroid drugs. The receptors derive from a female donor with Graves disease. CDR3s include the opening cysteine and the closing phenylalanine or tryptophan. The D gene is left open where the match is weak. Some rows have no size entry. The others give once, few or many, or a class for an expanded clone.

j_call d_call v_call clone_size cdr3_aa cdr3_nt
TRBJ1-4 - TRBV7-9 many CASSLVGEKLFF TGTGCCAGCAGTTTGGTGGGGGAAAAACTGTTTTTT
TRBJ2-1 TRBD2 TRBV20-1 many CSARDTGGRGEQFF TGCAGTGCTAGAGATACGGGAGGGCGTGGTGAGCAGTTCTTC
TRBJ2-1 - TRBV20-1 few CSASELGMGPSFDEQFF TGCAGTGCCTCGGAGCTGGGAATGGGGCCCTCGTTTGATGAGCAGTTCTTC
TRBJ1-4 - TRBV28 - CASTSSFAANEKLFF TGTGCCAGCACCTCTTCCTTCGCGGCTAATGAAAAACTGTTTTTT
TRBJ2-3 TRBD2 TRBV20-1 - CSVQREVSPDTQYF TGCAGTGTCCAGCGGGAGGTGAGCCCAGATACGCAGTATTTT
TRBJ2-7 - TRBV10-3 - CAISESLGDYEQYF TGTGCCATCAGTGAGTCACTCGGGGACTACGAGCAGTACTTC
TRBJ2-5 - TRBV28 many CASSLVGGLETQYF TGTGCCAGCAGTTTGGTGGGGGGGCTGGAGACCCAGTACTTC
TRBJ2-7 TRBD2 TRBV12-3/TRBV12-4 few CASSSPGLEDEQYF TGTGCCAGCAGTTCCCCGGGACTAGAGGACGAGCAGTACTTC
TRBJ1-2 TRBD1 TRBV20-1 many CSAENDRDYGYTF TGCAGTGCTGAGAACGACAGGGACTATGGCTACACCTTC
TRBJ1-2 - TRBV5-6 many CASSFFGDRGYTF TGTGCCAGCAGCTTTTTCGGGGATCGTGGCTACACCTTC
TRBJ2-5 TRBD2 TRBV6-2/TRBV6-3 few CASSYSWASGRLETQYF TGTGCCAGCAGTTATTCTTGGGCTAGCGGGAGGCTGGAGACCCAGTACTTC
TRBJ2-7 TRBD2 TRBV7-2 - CASSLSSGRWGEQYF TGTGCCAGCAGCCTCTCAAGCGGGAGGTGGGGAGAGCAGTACTTC
TRBJ1-5 - TRBV19 - CASNFAGRVQPQHF TGTGCCAGTAATTTCGCAGGGAGAGTACAGCCCCAGCATTTT
TRBJ2-7 - TRBV6-1 few CASSEPGSSSDEQYF TGTGCCAGCAGTGAACCCGGTTCCTCGTCGGACGAGCAGTACTTC
TRBJ1-3 - TRBV6-2/TRBV6-3 few CASSYKARGLSGNTIYF TGTGCCAGCAGTTACAAGGCCAGGGGCCTCTCTGGAAACACCATATATTTT
TRBJ2-6 - TRBV4-1 - CASSQERSSGANVLTF TGCGCCAGCAGCCAAGAAAGGAGCTCTGGGGCCAACGTCCTGACTTTC
TRBJ2-1 TRBD2 TRBV27 - CASSRGGGNEQFF TGTGCCAGCAGTAGGGGCGGGGGCAATGAGCAGTTCTTC
TRBJ1-2 - TRBV19 many CASSIYPPRWDYGYTF TGTGCCAGTAGTATATACCCTCCACGTTGGGACTATGGCTACACCTTC
TRBJ2-5 - TRBV7-3 few CASSPGGHGVVETQYF TGTGCCAGCAGCCCAGGGGGGCACGGGGTGGTAGAGACCCAGTACTTC